This T cell receptor (beta chain) is drawn from a study of blood T cell repertoires in COVID-19. At the level of the study: Specimens from acute and convalescent COVID-19 originated in the United States, Italy and Spain.

Measured with immunoSEQ multiplex PCR; TCRdb has only the in-frame clones, and not every one. The data contain about 100,000 clones, 70% to 90% of them singletons. The ends lost 5 bases at V and 1 base at J; junction bases unmatched: 2. The CDR3 covers 15 residues. Looked up from germline, CDR1 is LNHDA and CDR2 is SQIVND (reference sequence). This chain links TRBV19 with TRBJ2-3, with 11 bases fitting TRBD2. The sample was peripheral blood. The receptor comes from a human donor in a cohort sampled during active COVID-19. CDR3 bases: TGTGCCAGTAGTCAGACTAGCGGGGGCACAGATACGCAGTATTTT. Protein sequence: CASSQTSGGTDTQYF.